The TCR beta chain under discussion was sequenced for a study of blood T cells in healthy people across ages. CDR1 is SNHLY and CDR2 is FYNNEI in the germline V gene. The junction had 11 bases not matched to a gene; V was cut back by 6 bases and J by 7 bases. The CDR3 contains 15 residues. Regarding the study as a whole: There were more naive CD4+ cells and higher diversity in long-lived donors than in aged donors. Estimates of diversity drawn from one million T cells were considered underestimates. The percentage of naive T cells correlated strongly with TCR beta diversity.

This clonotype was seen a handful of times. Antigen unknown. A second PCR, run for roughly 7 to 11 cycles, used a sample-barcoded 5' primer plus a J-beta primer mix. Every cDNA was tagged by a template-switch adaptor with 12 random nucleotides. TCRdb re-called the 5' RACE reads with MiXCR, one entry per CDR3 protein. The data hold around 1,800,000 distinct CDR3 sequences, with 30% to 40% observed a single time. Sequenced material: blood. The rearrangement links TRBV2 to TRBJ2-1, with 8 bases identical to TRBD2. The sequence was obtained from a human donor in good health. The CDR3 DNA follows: TGTGCCAGCAGAAAAAGTCCAGCGGGGGTAAATGAGCAGTTCTTC. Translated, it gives CASRKSPAGVNEQFF.